This T cell receptor (beta chain) is drawn from a study of T-cell memory formation after mild COVID-19. Study at large: Largely, TCR clusters stayed within a single donor. The study's findings and limits: Most CD4+ clones that shrank were in CM and EM, while CD8+ ones turned up in EMRA. Specificity for SARS-CoV-2 was not confirmed among the second-wave clones peaking on day 37.

TCRdb called the 5' RACE reads again in MiXCR, with one record for every CDR3 protein. The sample gives about 350,000 distinct CDR3 sequences, roughly 14% of which show up once; around a fifth is in the top ten. About this clonotype itself: Its antigen is unidentified.

The CDR3 consists of 13 residues. Trimming shortened V by 5 bases and J by 4 bases, and 14 bases separated the two germline ends. Germline V gene sequence: CDR1 DFQATT, CDR2 SNEGSKA (reference sequence). Sequencing was carried out using PBMCs or a T cell subset sorted from them (not recorded which). The sequence was obtained from a man between 18 and 35 years old who had mild COVID-19 (a few samples of this study predate the infection). Cell type and time point are not known. The chain recombines TRBV20-1 with TRBJ1-1; D perhaps matches TRBD1 (6 bases). The CDR3 loop reads CSAYNTGTTEAFF. CDR3 in DNA: TGCAGTGCTTATAACACAGGGACCACTGAAGCTTTCTTT.